A selection of T cell receptor beta chains follows, all from one sample in a study of T cells in Graves' hyperthyroidism and ophthalmopathy. From the multiplex PCR reads, TCRdb called clonotypes with MiXCR, one entry per CDR3 protein. The table shows 660,000 or so distinct CDR3 sequences, with just under 45% occurring only once. The sample was peripheral blood or thyroid tissue (not recorded which). The source is an adult man with Graves' disease, either hyperthyroidism or ophthalmopathy (not recorded which). CDR3s leave out the opening cysteine and the closing phenylalanine or tryptophan. The order of the fields is J gene, V gene, CDR3 protein.

>TRBJ1-6|TRBV15
ATSGIGTALH
>TRBJ1-4|TRBV2
ASSEGGTANEKLF
>TRBJ1-4|TRBV5-1
ASSKIAHSGVTTNEKLF
>TRBJ1-6|TRBV10-3
AISESPGQRSSYNSPLH
>TRBJ1-5|TRBV19
ASSISGPNQPQH
>TRBJ1-1|TRBV2
ASSEPGTEEAF
>TRBJ2-5|TRBV7-9
ASSSRLTQYQETQY
>TRBJ2-5|TRBV7-2
ASSLFSGAPETQY
>TRBJ1-5|TRBV7-2
ASSLVGKSNQPQH
>TRBJ1-4|TRBV2
ASSEMRGLREKLF
>TRBJ2-5|TRBV7-6
ASSHGTDIQETQY
>TRBJ1-1|TRBV6-1
ASTLGTGGDTEAF
>TRBJ1-3|TRBV24-1
ATSDLWDNLNSGNTIY
>TRBJ1-4|TRBV16
ASTPGQGYEKLF
>TRBJ2-2|TRBV9
ASSVASGGANTGELF
>TRBJ1-1|TRBV6-5
ASRVSANTEAF
>TRBJ2-5|TRBV20-1
SATKLAGYQETQY
>TRBJ2-7|TRBV7-6
ASSPGLRTYEQY
>TRBJ1-5|TRBV19
AIGQGGDIQPQH
>TRBJ1-4|TRBV7-2
ASSRQGTLLATNEKLF
>TRBJ1-2|TRBV20-1
SAPDRGVYGYT
>TRBJ1-1|TRBV25-1
ASSIQGLGNTEAF
>TRBJ1-5|TRBV30
AWSIGVAVEPQH
>TRBJ1-2|TRBV5-6
ASSFRDNYGYT
>TRBJ2-7|TRBV10-3
AISDTGTKYEQY
>TRBJ1-2|TRBV12-3/TRBV12-4
ASSLTGAAYGYT
>TRBJ1-2|TRBV10-3
AITQDRAKGGYT
>TRBJ1-5|TRBV24-1
ATSATEGGNQPQH
>TRBJ2-7|TRBV7-9
ASSSTSNEQY
>TRBJ1-2|TRBV5-1
ASSLETGGDGYT
>TRBJ2-7|TRBV7-8
ASSSPERGEQY
>TRBJ1-5|TRBV20-1
SARREGDQPQH
>TRBJ1-2|TRBV7-8
ASSLGWVNYGYT
>TRBJ1-1|TRBV12-3/TRBV12-4
ASAIGNTEAF
>TRBJ2-7|TRBV7-8
ASSLSAAGARSEQY
>TRBJ1-2|TRBV29-1
SVDRDSYGYT
>TRBJ1-2|TRBV5-1
ASSQVGVNYGYT
>TRBJ1-6|TRBV2
ACSARAIGQGHSPLH
>TRBJ1-2|TRBV7-2
ASSPQRGRLHYGYT
>TRBJ2-5|TRBV6-5
ASQRDRVDETQY
>TRBJ1-6|TRBV10-2
VSLLGQANSPLH
>TRBJ1-1|TRBV6-5
ASRWTGGTEAF
>.|TRBV14
ASSQGVAGGSYEQY